This TCR beta chain was identified during a study of blood T cell repertoires in COVID-19. Study at large: From T cells, B-cell-depleted T cells, or PBMCs came the material, which was cDNA or gDNA.

In the study's own analysis: Cell counts per sample came from amplifying reference gene primers. Profiled with immunoSEQ multiplex PCR; TCRdb holds only in-frame clones, not every one. That table supplies the V and J calls and clone size; D and trimming were determined from the DNA. Altogether about 370,000 clones are present, roughly 90% being singletons, with the ten largest covering approximately 3%. This CDR3 region has 15 residues. The germline V gene has CDR1 MNHNY and CDR2 SVGAGI (reference sequence). The J segment lost 6 bases and the V segment lost 0 bases, leaving 6 bases of the junction unmatched. A Seattle source enrolled patients during active infection and followed them longitudinally.

The chain combines TRBV6-6 with TRBJ1-1; 8 bases map to TRBD1. Sequencing was performed on peripheral blood. This clonotype originated in a woman in her 30s with COVID-19, enrolled during active disease. CDR3 residues: CASSYSGRGPPEAFF. The DNA of the CDR3 is TGTGCCAGCAGTTACTCGGGCAGGGGGCCTCCTGAAGCTTTCTTT.